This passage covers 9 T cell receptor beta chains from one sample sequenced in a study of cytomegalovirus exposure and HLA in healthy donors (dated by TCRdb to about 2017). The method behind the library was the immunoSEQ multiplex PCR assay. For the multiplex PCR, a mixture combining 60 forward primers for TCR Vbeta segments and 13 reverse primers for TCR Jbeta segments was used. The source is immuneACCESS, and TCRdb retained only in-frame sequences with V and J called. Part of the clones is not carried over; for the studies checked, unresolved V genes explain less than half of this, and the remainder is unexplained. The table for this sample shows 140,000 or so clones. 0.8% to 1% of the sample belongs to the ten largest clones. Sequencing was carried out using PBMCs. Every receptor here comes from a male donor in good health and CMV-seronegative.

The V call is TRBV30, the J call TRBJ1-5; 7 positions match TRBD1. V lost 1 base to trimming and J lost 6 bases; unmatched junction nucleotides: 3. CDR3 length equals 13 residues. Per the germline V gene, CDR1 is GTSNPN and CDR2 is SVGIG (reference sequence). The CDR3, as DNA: TGTGCCTGGAGTGGACAGGGCTTTCAGCCCCAGCATTTT. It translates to CAWSGQGFQPQHF. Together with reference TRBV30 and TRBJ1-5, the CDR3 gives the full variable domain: SQTIHQWPATLVQPVGSPLSLECTVEGTSNPNLYWYRQAAGRGLQLLFYSVGIGQISSEVPQNLSASRPQDRQFILSSKKLLLSDSGFYLCAWSGQGFQPQHFGDGTRLSIL.

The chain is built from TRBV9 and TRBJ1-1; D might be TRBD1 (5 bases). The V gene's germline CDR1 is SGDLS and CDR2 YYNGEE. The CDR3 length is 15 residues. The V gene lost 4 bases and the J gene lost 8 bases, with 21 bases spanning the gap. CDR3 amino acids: CASSKAGQVGSEAFF. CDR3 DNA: TGTGCCAGCAGCAAAGCGGGGCAGGTGGGATCCGAAGCTTTCTTT.

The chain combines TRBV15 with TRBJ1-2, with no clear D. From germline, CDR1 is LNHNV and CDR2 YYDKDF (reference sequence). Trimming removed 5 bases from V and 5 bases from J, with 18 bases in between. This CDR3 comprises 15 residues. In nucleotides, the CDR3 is TGTGCCACCAGCGGCGCGGGTTCCGATGTATATGGCTACACCTTC. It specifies CATSGAGSDVYGYTF. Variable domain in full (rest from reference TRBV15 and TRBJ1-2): DAMVIQNPRYQVTQFGKPVTLSCSQTLNHNVMYWYQQKSSQAPKLLFHYYDKDFNNEADTPDNFQSRRPNTSFCFLDIRSPGLGDTAMYLCATSGAGSDVYGYTFGSGTRLTVV.

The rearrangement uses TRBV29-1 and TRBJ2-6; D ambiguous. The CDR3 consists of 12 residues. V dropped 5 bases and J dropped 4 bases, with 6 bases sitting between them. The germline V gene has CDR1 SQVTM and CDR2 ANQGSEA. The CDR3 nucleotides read TGCAGCGTTAATACAGGGGCCAACGTCCTGACTTTC. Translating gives CSVNTGANVLTF.

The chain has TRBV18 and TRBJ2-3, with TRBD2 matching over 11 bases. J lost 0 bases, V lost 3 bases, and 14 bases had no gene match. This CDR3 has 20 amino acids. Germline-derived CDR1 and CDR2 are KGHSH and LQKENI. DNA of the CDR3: TGTGCCAGCTCACCGCTCACGCTAGCGGGGGGCCGTTCGAGCACAGATACGCAGTATTTT. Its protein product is CASSPLTLAGGRSSTDTQYF.

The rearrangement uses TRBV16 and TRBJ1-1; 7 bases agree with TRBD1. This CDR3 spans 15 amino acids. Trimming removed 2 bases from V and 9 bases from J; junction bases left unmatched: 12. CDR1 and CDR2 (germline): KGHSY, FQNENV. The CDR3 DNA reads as TGTGCCAGCAGCCAACCACCGCCTTTGGGACAGAAAGCTTTCTTT. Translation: CASSQPPPLGQKAFF.

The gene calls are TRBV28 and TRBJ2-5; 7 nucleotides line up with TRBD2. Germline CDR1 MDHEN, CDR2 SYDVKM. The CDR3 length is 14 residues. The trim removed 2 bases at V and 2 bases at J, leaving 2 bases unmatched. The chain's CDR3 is CASSLEGGQETQYF. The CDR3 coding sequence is TGTGCCAGCAGTTTAGAGGGAGGGCAAGAGACCCAGTACTTC.

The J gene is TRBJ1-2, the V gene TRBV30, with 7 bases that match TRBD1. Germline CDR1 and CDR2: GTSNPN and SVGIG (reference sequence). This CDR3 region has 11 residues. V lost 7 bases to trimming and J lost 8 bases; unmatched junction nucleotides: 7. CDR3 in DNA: TGTGCCTTCCTGACAGGGAGCGGCTACACCTTC. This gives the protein CAFLTGSGYTF.

Here the CDR3 DNA reads TGTGCCAGCAGCGCTCGGACTAGCGGGGATGAGACCCAGTACTTC. Translating it yields CASSARTSGDETQYF. The V and J genes are TRBV9 and TRBJ2-5; TRBD2 agrees at 12 bases. V gave up 3 bases and J gave up 5 bases; unmatched junction bases: 5. Germline assignment: CDR1 SGDLS and CDR2 YYNGEE. The length of the CDR3 is 15 residues.